The 4 T cell receptor beta chains listed next were all sequenced from one sample in a study of post-analysis software for immune sequencing data. Findings and limits, study-wide: Compared with controls, patients had more of about 5 TRBV segments, including TRBV5-6, TRBV5-1 and TRBV20-1.

TCR beta libraries were prepared from cDNA with unique molecular identifiers. TCRdb called the PCR reads again in MiXCR, with one record for every CDR3 protein. The sample has around 700,000 distinct CDR3 sequences, approximately 59% seen once. What these receptors recognize is not known. Sequencing was carried out using blood. The receptors come from a girl aged 2 to 10 with multiple sclerosis.

This chain's CDR3 is CASSLRGGVNYIQYF. CDR3 sequence (DNA): TGTGCCAGCAGCTTACGAGGGGGAGTGAATTACATTCAGTACTTC. This sequence joins TRBV7-3 and TRBJ2-4; tentatively, D is TRBD1 (6 bases). Germline V gene data show CDR1 as SGHTA and CDR2 as FQGTGA. There are 15 residues in the CDR3. The V end lost 2 bases, the J end lost 8 bases, and 16 bases lay between the germline ends.

V and J are TRBV29-1 and TRBJ2-2, with D perhaps being TRBD1 or TRBD2 (6 bases each). This CDR3 has 16 residues. Germline lookup yields CDR1 SQVTM and CDR2 ANQGSEA. With 7 bases removed from V and 5 bases from J, the gap between germline ends came to 23 bases. CDR3 bases: TGCAGCGCCTCCTCGGAGTGGGGGCGGGGAACCGGGGAGCTGTTTTTT. The encoded protein is CSASSEWGRGTGELFF.

The chain employs TRBV11-2 and TRBJ1-2; a weak D match, TRBD1 (6 bases). Per germline, CDR1 SGHAT and CDR2 FQNNGV. The CDR3 is made up of 15 amino acids. V lost 5 bases to trimming and J lost 7 bases, with 20 bases between them. The DNA for the CDR3 is TGTGCCAGCAGCCCAACTGGACTAGGGGGGAGTGGCTACACCTTC. Protein: CASSPTGLGGSGYTF.

This clonotype has more than one count but fewer than ten. At one boundary the junction diverges from the germline segment, which might be a read error. J is TRBJ2-5 and V is TRBV11-2; tentatively, D is TRBD2 (6 bases). CDR1 and CDR2 from the germline V gene are SGHAT and FQNNGV. The CDR3 has 13 residues. The chain's CDR3 is CVSSAGPKETQYF. The CDR3 DNA sequence: TGTGTCAGCAGCGCGGGACCTAAAGAGACCCAGTACTTC.